The sequence of this T cell receptor beta chain was determined in a study of cytomegalovirus exposure and HLA in healthy donors. About the research overall: HLA-typed donors contributed around 82 million unique TCRs, which were held in an early data release.

Points from the study as a whole: According to the study, around 180 TCR beta chains were cytomegalovirus-associated. Later analysis revealed greater clonal expansion in HLA-associated TCR beta chains than in equally common others.

Trimming left V 1 base short and J 5 bases short, with 9 bases between. The germline CDR1 and CDR2 sequences are SGDLS and YYNGEE. The CDR3 loop spans 14 amino acids. Note on this clone: Its antigen is not known.

PCR primers comprised 60 Vbeta and 13 Jbeta primers. Assay used: immunoSEQ multiplex PCR; TCRdb lists only in-frame clones, some missing. Of about 160,000 clones in the sample, over 60% were seen once. The gene calls are TRBV9 and TRBJ2-2; perhaps TRBD2 as D (6 bases). Sequencing input: PBMCs. The receptor comes from a woman aged 45 to 65 in good health and CMV-seropositive. The CDR3 nucleotides read TGTGCCAGCAGCGTACAGGGACTTACCGGGGAGCTGTTTTTT. This gives the protein CASSVQGLTGELFF.